This entry lists 25 T cell receptor beta chains sequenced from one sample in a study of OX40 agonist ivuxolimab in advanced cancers. Some clones are missing from TCRdb's copy, which holds only in-frame ones; the method was immunoSEQ multiplex PCR. In the table there are 150,000 to 180,000 clones, roughly 94% of which are singletons. The input for sequencing was CD4+ or CD8+ T cells sorted from blood, taken in a trial of the OX40 agonist ivuxolimab. These receptors were taken from an adult with an advanced solid tumor such as melanoma, head and neck, liver or kidney cancer.

The J gene is TRBJ1-1, the V gene TRBV5-1; D uncertain. Germline V gene sequence: CDR1 SGHRS, CDR2 YFSETQ. The CDR3 has 13 residues. The V and J ends lost 5 bases and 0 bases respectively, with 8 bases between them. In nucleotides, the CDR3 is TGCGCCAGCAGTGCCGAACTGAACACTGAAGCTTTCTTT. Translated: CASSAELNTEAFF.

The rearrangement joins TRBV7-2 to TRBJ2-5, with 11 bases lining up with TRBD2. V dropped 4 bases and J dropped 4; count of bases not matched to a gene: 5. Looked up from germline, CDR1 is SGHTA and CDR2 is FQGNSA. The CDR3 length is 15 residues. The CDR3 DNA follows: TGTGCCAGCAGCTGGGATAGCGGGAGGGTAGAGACCCAGTACTTC. The encoded protein is CASSWDSGRVETQYF.

This clone was seen once. The rearrangement uses TRBV28 and TRBJ1-2, with TRBD1 matching over 11 bases. The CDR3 spans 16 residues. V lost 2 bases and J lost 3; bases outside the gene matches: 5. Per germline, CDR1 MDHEN and CDR2 SYDVKM. CDR3 DNA sequence: TGTGCCAGCAGTTTAGGGGACAGGGGGTATTACTATGGCTACACCTTC. Translation gives CASSLGDRGYYYGYTF.

The chain uses TRBV18 and TRBJ1-4, with D maybe TRBD1 (6 bases). V shed 7 bases and J shed 3 bases, with 12 bases lying between them. Germline V CDR1 and CDR2: KGHSH, LQKENI. The CDR3 covers 14 residues. As DNA, the CDR3 is TGTGCCAGCTACCCCGGGACACCTAATGAAAAACTGTTTTTT. Translating it yields CASYPGTPNEKLFF.

This chain joins TRBV5-1 and TRBJ2-4; 8 nucleotides line up with TRBD1. Germline lookup yields CDR1 SGHRS and CDR2 YFSETQ. The CDR3 covers 17 residues. Trimming cost V 0 bases and J 3 bases; bases outside gene matches: 8. The CDR3 DNA reads TGCGCCAGCAGCTTGGCGTTCAGGGGGCGAGGCAAAAACATTCAGTACTTC. Translated: CASSLAFRGRGKNIQYF. The full variable domain, completed using reference TRBV5-1 and TRBJ2-4, is KAGVTQTPRYLIKTRGQQVTLSCSPISGHRSVSWYQQTPGQGLQFLFEYFSETQRNKGNFPGRFSGRQFSNSRSEMNVSTLELGDSALYLCASSLAFRGRGKNIQYFGAGTRLSVL.

The chain couples TRBV18 to TRBJ2-3, with 14 bases matching TRBD2. Trimming removed 2 bases from V and 5 bases from J; junction bases left unmatched: 6. This CDR3 contains 17 residues. Germline lookup yields CDR1 KGHSH and CDR2 LQKENI. The CDR3 spells CASSPTGLAGGIDTQYF. The CDR3 DNA follows: TGTGCCAGCTCACCAACTGGACTAGCGGGGGGCATAGATACGCAGTATTTT. The complete variable domain, with remaining parts taken from reference TRBV18 and TRBJ2-3, reads NAGVMQNPRHLVRRRGQEARLRCSPMKGHSHVYWYRQLPEEGLKFMVYLQKENIIDESGMPKERFSAEFPKEGPSILRIQQVVRGDSAAYFCASSPTGLAGGIDTQYFGPGTRLTVL.

This clone has a handful of counts. The chain recombines TRBV2 with TRBJ1-1; possibly TRBD1 for D (6 bases). This CDR3 is built from 14 residues. Looked up from germline, CDR1 is SNHLY and CDR2 is FYNNEI. Trimming shortened V by 1 base and J by 4 bases, and 10 bases separated the two germline ends. The CDR3 is CASSEDRVSTEAFF. DNA for the CDR3: TGTGCCAGCAGTGAAGACAGGGTGAGCACTGAAGCTTTCTTT.

The chain recombines TRBV25-1 with TRBJ2-1, with 11 bases identical to TRBD2. Per germline, CDR1 MGHDK and CDR2 SYGVNS. The CDR3 is made up of 13 amino acids. The junction had 0 bases not matched to a gene; V was cut back by 4 bases and J by 7 bases. For the CDR3, the DNA is TGTGCCAGCAGTGGACTAGCGGGGAATGAGCAGTTCTTC. Translation: CASSGLAGNEQFF.

This chain uses TRBV7-2 with TRBJ2-4; D might be TRBD2 (6 bases). Germline V gives CDR1 SGHTA, CDR2 FQGNSA. V was pared by 3 bases and J by 0 bases, with 18 bases between. The CDR3 is 18 residues long. In DNA form, the CDR3 reads TGTGCCAGCAGCTTCCTTATCCTAGGGACTGCAGCCAAAAACATTCAGTACTTC. Protein: CASSFLILGTAAKNIQYF.

The chain links TRBV7-9 to TRBJ1-6, with D unclear. The CDR3 covers 15 residues. Germline loops: CDR1 SEHNR, CDR2 FQNEAQ (reference sequence). V lost 2 bases to trimming and J lost 7 bases, with 12 bases between them. CDR3: CASSLFTAGNSPLHF. As DNA, the CDR3 is TGTGCCAGCAGCTTATTTACAGCCGGGAATTCACCCCTCCACTTT.

The rearrangement links TRBV7-8 to TRBJ1-5; possibly TRBD1 for D (6 bases). Germline V CDR1 and CDR2: SGHVS, FQNEAQ. The CDR3 covers 13 residues. The V end lost 4 bases, the J end lost 5 bases, and 9 bases lay between the germline ends. The CDR3 sequence: CASSSAGDQPQHF. The DNA of the CDR3 is TGTGCCAGCAGCTCGGCAGGGGATCAGCCCCAGCATTTT. Full variable domain (missing parts from reference TRBV7-8 and TRBJ1-5): GAGVSQSPRYKVAKRGQDVALRCDPISGHVSLFWYQQALGQGPEFLTYFQNEAQLDKSGLPSDRFFAERPEGSVSTLKIQRTQQEDSAVYLCASSSAGDQPQHFGDGTRLSIL.

The chain has TRBV7-2 and TRBJ1-4; D uncertain. CDR3 size: 15 residues. From germline, CDR1 is SGHTA and CDR2 FQGNSA. V was cut by 3 bases and J by 4 bases, with 12 bases left in between. This CDR3 reads CASSFALGSNEKLFF. CDR3 nucleotides: TGTGCCAGCAGCTTCGCCTTGGGCAGTAATGAAAAACTGTTTTTT.

The chain uses TRBV19 and TRBJ1-5; 8 bases fit TRBD1. CDR1 LNHDA and CDR2 SQIVND come from the germline V gene (reference sequence). There are 16 residues in the CDR3. J gave up 5 bases and V 7 bases, and 13 bases lay outside the gene matches. Written as DNA, the CDR3 is TGTGCCAGTATCCCCAGGGCAGGGGGCGCGGATCAGCCCCAGCATTTT. Residues: CASIPRAGGADQPQHF. The full variable domain, completed using reference TRBV19 and TRBJ1-5, is DGGITQSPKYLFRKEGQNVTLSCEQNLNHDAMYWYRQDPGQGLRLIYYSQIVNDFQKGDIAEGYSVSREKKESFPLTVTSAQKNPTAFYLCASIPRAGGADQPQHFGDGTRLSIL.

V gene TRBV5-5 combines with J gene TRBJ2-3, with D unclear. From germline, CDR1 is SGHKS and CDR2 YYEKEE (reference sequence). Trimming cost V 5 bases and J 5 bases, with 9 bases left between them. The CDR3 is made up of 12 amino acids. This chain's CDR3 is CASSSYGDTQYF. The CDR3 DNA follows: TGTGCCAGCAGTTCCTATGGAGATACGCAGTATTTT.

The chain uses TRBV5-4 and TRBJ2-7, with D uncertain. The CDR3 is 12 residues long. Germline CDR1 is SGHNT and CDR2 is YYREEE (reference sequence). V lost 1 base and J lost 4, with 6 bases in between. The CDR3 DNA reads as TGTGCCAGCAGCTTGCGAAGTTACGAGCAGTACTTC. Protein: CASSLRSYEQYF.

The chain joins TRBV28 to TRBJ2-3; D not resolved. The CDR3 is 14 amino acids. Germline V gene sequence: CDR1 MDHEN, CDR2 SYDVKM. The V and J ends lost 7 bases and 4 bases respectively, with 15 bases between them. DNA for the CDR3: TGTGCCAGCAACCCCGACCCCGCCGCAGATACGCAGTATTTT. Amino acids: CASNPDPAADTQYF.

The chain employs TRBV14 and TRBJ1-2; D gene uncertain. CDR1 is SGHDN, CDR2 FVKESK, per germline. Trimming pared 0 bases from V and 5 bases from J, leaving 10 bases between. This CDR3 is 14 amino acids long. DNA of the CDR3: TGTGCCAGCAGCCAAGATAGGTCCGTATATGGCTACACCTTC. Its protein product is CASSQDRSVYGYTF.

The gene calls are TRBV6-5 and TRBJ1-1, with TRBD1 identical over 7 bases. Trimming at V came to 8 bases and at J to 1 base, leaving 10 bases not matched to a gene. This CDR3 spans 15 amino acids. CDR1 MNHEY and CDR2 SVGAGI come from the germline V gene. The CDR3 nucleotides read TGTGCCAGCGGACGACAGGGCGGGACGAACACTGAAGCTTTCTTT. It codes for CASGRQGGTNTEAFF.

The chain uses TRBV30 and TRBJ1-2; D might be TRBD1 (6 bases). Trimming removed 0 bases at V and 7 bases at J, with 12 bases between. Germline V gene sequence: CDR1 GTSNPN, CDR2 SVGIG (reference sequence). This CDR3 contains 13 residues. The chain's CDR3 is CAWSVIGGIGYTF. The CDR3 DNA sequence: TGTGCCTGGAGTGTAATTGGGGGCATTGGCTACACCTTC.

V usage is TRBV5-1 and J usage is TRBJ2-7; a possible D gene is TRBD1 (5 bases). V shed 4 bases and J shed 9 bases, with 23 bases lying between them. CDR3 size: 15 residues. Per germline, CDR1 SGHRS and CDR2 YFSETQ. The CDR3 region is CASSDTAGLGRSQYF. DNA of the CDR3: TGCGCCAGCAGCGACACGGCAGGGCTCGGGCGCTCGCAGTACTTC.

The V call is TRBV11-2, the J call TRBJ1-5; TRBD1 matches at 7 bases. The CDR3 has 14 residues. V trimming: 2 bases; J trimming: 2 bases; junction bases outside the gene matches: 0. Germline loops: CDR1 SGHAT, CDR2 FQNNGV. CDR3 nucleotide sequence: TGTGCCAGCAGCTTAACAGGGGGCAATCAGCCCCAGCATTTT. As protein: CASSLTGGNQPQHF.

The rearrangement links TRBV19 to TRBJ2-7; either TRBD1 or TRBD2 may fit D (5 bases each). The germline V gene encodes CDR1 LNHDA and CDR2 SQIVND (reference sequence). Trimming stripped 3 bases from V and 0 bases from J, with 9 bases between. This CDR3 comprises 14 residues. In nucleotides, the CDR3 is TGTGCCAGTAGTATTTCGGGGCTCTCCTACGAGCAGTACTTC. Encoded protein: CASSISGLSYEQYF.

This clone was seen a handful of times. This chain links TRBV9 with TRBJ1-1; 7 positions match TRBD1. The germline V gene has CDR1 SGDLS and CDR2 YYNGEE. Germline trimming cut 2 bases from V and 1 base from J; bases unmatched to any gene: 8. There are 16 residues in the CDR3. The CDR3 coding sequence is TGTGCCAGCAGCGTCCACACCGGACAGGAGAACACTGAAGCTTTCTTT. As protein: CASSVHTGQENTEAFF.

V is TRBV5-4 and J is TRBJ2-7; D is unresolved. V shed 4 bases and J shed 5 bases, with 13 bases lying between them. The CDR3 contains 13 residues. The germline gives CDR1 SGHNT, CDR2 YYREEE (reference sequence). CDR3 in amino acids: CASSPTRGNEQYF. The CDR3 DNA follows: TGTGCCAGCAGCCCCACCCGAGGCAACGAGCAGTACTTC. Full variable domain (remainder filled in from reference TRBV5-4 and TRBJ2-7): ETGVTQSPTHLIKTRGQQVTLRCSSQSGHNTVSWYQQALGQGPQFIFQYYREEENGRGNFPPRFSGLQFPNYSSELNVNALELDDSALYLCASSPTRGNEQYFGPGTRLTVT.

V and J are TRBV29-1 and TRBJ2-5; possible D gene TRBD2, 5 bases. CDR3 size: 11 residues. Deletions cut 4 bases from V and 4 bases from J, with 7 bases between. Germline V lookup: CDR1 SQVTM, CDR2 ANQGSEA. CDR3 loop: CSVGEGETQYF. The CDR3 DNA follows: TGCAGCGTTGGAGAGGGAGAGACCCAGTACTTC.